This TCR beta chain was observed in a study of PD-1 blockade in mismatch repair-deficient tumors. Across the study: Patients had some twelve mismatch repair-deficient cancer types, all previously treated and progressing. Study conclusions and caveats: Tumor-resident clones, often undetectable pretreatment in blood, expanded then contracted after pembrolizumab.

Every patient had mismatch repair deficiency by PCR or immunohistochemistry. Germline V lookup: CDR1 SGDLS, CDR2 YYNGEE. J was trimmed by 2 bases and V by 1 base; bases with no gene match: 7. The length of the CDR3 is 16 residues. In the case of this clone: Its cognate antigen is unknown.

Sequencing was performed with immunoSEQ multiplex PCR; in TCRdb, only in-frame clones are kept and a portion is missing. The repertoire holds some 85,000 clones, with approximately 81% as singletons. Here the sequenced sample was peripheral blood, taken 44 weeks after starting pembrolizumab. This clonotype originated in an adult with mismatch repair-deficient cancer. This sequence joins TRBV9 and TRBJ2-3; 7 positions agree with TRBD2. The CDR3 coding sequence is TGTGCCAGCAGCGTACAATACGGGAGGCACACAGATACGCAGTATTTT. Translation gives CASSVQYGRHTDTQYF.